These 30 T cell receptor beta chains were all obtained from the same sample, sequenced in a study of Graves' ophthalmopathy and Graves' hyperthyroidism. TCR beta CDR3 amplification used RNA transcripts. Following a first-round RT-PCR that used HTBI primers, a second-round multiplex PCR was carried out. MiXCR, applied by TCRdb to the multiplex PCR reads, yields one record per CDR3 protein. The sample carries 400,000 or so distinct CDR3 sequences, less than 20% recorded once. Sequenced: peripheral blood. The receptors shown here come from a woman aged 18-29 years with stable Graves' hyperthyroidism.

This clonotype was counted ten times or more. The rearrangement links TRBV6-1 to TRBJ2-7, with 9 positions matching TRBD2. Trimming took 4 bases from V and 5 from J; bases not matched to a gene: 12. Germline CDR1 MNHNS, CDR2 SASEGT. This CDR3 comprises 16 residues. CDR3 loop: CASSGTLAGTFDEQYF. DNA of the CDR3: TGTGCCAGCAGTGGGACTCTAGCGGGGACCTTCGACGAGCAGTACTTC.

The DNA of the CDR3 is TGCGCCAGCAGCCAAGATTGGGGACAGGCCTCGGACGAGCAGTACTTC. Translation gives CASSQDWGQASDEQYF. The V call is TRBV4-1, the J call TRBJ2-7; 8 bases line up with TRBD1. Germline lookup yields CDR1 MGHRA and CDR2 YSYEKL. CDR3 length equals 16 residues. The V and J ends lost 0 bases and 5 bases, in that order; junction bases with no gene match: 9.

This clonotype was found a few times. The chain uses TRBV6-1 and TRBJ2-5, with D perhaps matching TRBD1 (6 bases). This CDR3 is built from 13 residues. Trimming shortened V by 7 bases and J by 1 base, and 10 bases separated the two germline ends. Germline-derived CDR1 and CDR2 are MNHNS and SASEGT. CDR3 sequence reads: CASNRDTQETQYF. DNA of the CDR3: TGTGCCAGCAATCGGGACACCCAAGAGACCCAGTACTTC.

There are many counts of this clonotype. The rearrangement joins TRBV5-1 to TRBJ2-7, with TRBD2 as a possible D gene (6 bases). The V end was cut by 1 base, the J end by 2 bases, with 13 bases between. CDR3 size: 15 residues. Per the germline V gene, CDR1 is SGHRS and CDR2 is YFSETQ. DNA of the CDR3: TGCGCCAGCAGCTTGTCCCCGGGGAGGACCTACGAGCAGTACTTC. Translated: CASSLSPGRTYEQYF. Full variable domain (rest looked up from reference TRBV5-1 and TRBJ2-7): KAGVTQTPRYLIKTRGQQVTLSCSPISGHRSVSWYQQTPGQGLQFLFEYFSETQRNKGNFPGRFSGRQFSNSRSEMNVSTLELGDSALYLCASSLSPGRTYEQYFGPGTRLTVT.

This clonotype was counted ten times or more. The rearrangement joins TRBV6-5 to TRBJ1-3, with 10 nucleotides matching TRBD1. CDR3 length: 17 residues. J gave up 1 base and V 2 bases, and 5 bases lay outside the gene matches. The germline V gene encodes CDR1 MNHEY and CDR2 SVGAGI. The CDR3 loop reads CASSYPGQGISGNTIYF. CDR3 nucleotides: TGTGCCAGCAGTTACCCGGGACAGGGGATTTCTGGAAACACCATATATTTT.

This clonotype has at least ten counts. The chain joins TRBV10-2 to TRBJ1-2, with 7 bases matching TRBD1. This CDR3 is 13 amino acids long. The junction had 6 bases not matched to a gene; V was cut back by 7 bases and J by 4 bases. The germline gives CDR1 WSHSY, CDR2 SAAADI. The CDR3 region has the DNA TGCGCCAGCATGGGGACAGACCCCTATGGCTACACCTTC. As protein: CASMGTDPYGYTF.

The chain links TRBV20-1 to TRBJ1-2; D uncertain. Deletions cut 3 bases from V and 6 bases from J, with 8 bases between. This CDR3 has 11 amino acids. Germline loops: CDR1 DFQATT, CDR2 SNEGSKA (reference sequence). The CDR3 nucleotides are TGCAGTGCTAGTCGCCTTGATGGCTACACCTTC. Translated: CSASRLDGYTF.

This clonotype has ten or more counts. CDR3 region: CASSFRFAGIRTEAFF. CDR3 sequence (DNA): TGTGCCAGCAGTTTTAGGTTCGCGGGGATAAGAACTGAAGCTTTCTTT. V usage is TRBV12-3 or TRBV12-4 and J usage is TRBJ1-1, with no clear D. The CDR3 is 16 residues long. V was pared by 3 bases and J by 5 bases, with 19 bases between.

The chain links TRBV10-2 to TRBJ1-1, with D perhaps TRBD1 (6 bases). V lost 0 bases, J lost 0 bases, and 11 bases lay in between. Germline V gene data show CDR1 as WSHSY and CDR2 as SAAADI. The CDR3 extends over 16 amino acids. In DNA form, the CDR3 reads TGCGCCAGCAGTGAGTCGGTGGGACATATGAACACTGAAGCTTTCTTT. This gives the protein CASSESVGHMNTEAFF.

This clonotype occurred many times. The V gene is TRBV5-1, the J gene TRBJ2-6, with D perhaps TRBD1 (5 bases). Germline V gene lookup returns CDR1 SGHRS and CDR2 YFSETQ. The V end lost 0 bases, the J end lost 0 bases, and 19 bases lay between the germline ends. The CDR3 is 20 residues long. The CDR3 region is CASSLEGPQVQVSGANVLTF. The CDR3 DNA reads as TGCGCCAGCAGCTTGGAGGGGCCTCAGGTTCAGGTCTCTGGGGCCAACGTCCTGACTTTC.

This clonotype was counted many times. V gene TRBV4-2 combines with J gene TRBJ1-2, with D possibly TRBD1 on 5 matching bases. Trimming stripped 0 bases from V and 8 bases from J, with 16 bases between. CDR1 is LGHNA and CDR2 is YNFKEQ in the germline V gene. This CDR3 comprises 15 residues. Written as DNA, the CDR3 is TGTGCCAGCAGCCAAGATTGGATTCAGGGTACCGGCTACACCTTC. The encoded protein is CASSQDWIQGTGYTF.

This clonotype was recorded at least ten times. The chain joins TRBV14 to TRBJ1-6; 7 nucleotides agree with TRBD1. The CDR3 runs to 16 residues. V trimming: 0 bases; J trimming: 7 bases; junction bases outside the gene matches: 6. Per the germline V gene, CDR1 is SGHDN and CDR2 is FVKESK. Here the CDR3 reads CASSQDLGTVNSPLHF. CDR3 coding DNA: TGTGCCAGCAGCCAAGATCTCGGGACAGTAAATTCACCCCTCCACTTT.

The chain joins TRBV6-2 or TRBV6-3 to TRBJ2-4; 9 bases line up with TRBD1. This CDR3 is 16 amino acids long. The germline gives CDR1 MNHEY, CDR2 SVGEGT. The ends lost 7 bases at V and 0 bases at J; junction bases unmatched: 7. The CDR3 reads CASTWTGALAKNIQYF. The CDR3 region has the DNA TGTGCCAGCACCTGGACAGGGGCCCTAGCCAAAAACATTCAGTACTTC.

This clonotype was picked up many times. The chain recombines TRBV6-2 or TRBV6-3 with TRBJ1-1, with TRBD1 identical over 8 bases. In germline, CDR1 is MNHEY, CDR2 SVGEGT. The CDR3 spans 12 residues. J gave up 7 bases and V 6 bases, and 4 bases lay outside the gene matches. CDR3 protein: CASSPDRDEAFF. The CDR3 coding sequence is TGTGCCAGCAGCCCGGACAGGGATGAAGCTTTCTTT.

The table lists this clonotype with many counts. CDR3: CASSVGGGTGSGANVLTF. The CDR3 bases are TGTGCCAGCAGCGTAGGGGGGGGGACAGGCTCTGGGGCCAACGTCCTGACTTTC. V is TRBV9 and J is TRBJ2-6, with D possibly being TRBD1 (8 bases). The CDR3 has 18 residues. The ends were cut back, 0 bases at V and 0 bases at J, with 13 bases in the middle. The germline gives CDR1 SGDLS, CDR2 YYNGEE.

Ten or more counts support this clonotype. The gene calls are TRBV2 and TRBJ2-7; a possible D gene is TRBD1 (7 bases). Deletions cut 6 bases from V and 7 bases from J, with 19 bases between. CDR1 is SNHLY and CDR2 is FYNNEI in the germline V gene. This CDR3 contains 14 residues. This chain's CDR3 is CASSPKTGAGEQYF. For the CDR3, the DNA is TGTGCCAGCAGCCCCAAAACAGGGGCGGGGGAGCAGTACTTC.

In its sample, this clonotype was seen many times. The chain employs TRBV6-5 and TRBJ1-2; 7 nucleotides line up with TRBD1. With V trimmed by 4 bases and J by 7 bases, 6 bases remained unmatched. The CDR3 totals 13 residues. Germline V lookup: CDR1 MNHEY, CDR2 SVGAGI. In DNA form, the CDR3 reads TGTGCCAGCAGTTCCCGGGACAGCTCTGGCTACACCTTC. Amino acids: CASSSRDSSGYTF.

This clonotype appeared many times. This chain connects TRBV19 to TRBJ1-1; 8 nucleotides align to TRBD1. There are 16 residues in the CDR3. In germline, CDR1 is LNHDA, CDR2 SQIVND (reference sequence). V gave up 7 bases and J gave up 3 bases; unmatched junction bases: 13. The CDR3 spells CASKDRAGVVDTEAFF. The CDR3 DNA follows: TGTGCCAGTAAGGACAGGGCGGGGGTAGTTGACACTGAAGCTTTCTTT. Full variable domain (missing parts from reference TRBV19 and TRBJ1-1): DGGITQSPKYLFRKEGQNVTLSCEQNLNHDAMYWYRQDPGQGLRLIYYSQIVNDFQKGDIAEGYSVSREKKESFPLTVTSAQKNPTAFYLCASKDRAGVVDTEAFFGQGTRLTVV.

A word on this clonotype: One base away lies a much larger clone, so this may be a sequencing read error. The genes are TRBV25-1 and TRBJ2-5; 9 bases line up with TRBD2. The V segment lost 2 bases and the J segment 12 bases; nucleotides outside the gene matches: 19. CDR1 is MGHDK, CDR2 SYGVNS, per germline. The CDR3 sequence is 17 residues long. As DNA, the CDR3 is TGTGCCAGCAGTGAACCTCAGCGGGGGGCACGGGAAGAGGCCAAGTACTTC. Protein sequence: CASSEPQRGAREEAKYF.

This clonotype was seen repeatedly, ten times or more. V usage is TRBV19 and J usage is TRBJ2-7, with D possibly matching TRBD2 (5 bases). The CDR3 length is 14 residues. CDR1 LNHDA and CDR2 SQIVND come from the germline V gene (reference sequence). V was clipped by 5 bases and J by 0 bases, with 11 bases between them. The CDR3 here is CASSEGGYSYEQYF. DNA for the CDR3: TGTGCCAGTAGTGAGGGCGGATACTCCTACGAGCAGTACTTC.

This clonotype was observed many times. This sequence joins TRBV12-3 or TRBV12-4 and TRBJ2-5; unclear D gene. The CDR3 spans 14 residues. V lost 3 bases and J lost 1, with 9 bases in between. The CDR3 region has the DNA TGTGCCAGCAGTTTGGGTGCGTCCCAAGAGACCCAGTACTTC. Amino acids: CASSLGASQETQYF.

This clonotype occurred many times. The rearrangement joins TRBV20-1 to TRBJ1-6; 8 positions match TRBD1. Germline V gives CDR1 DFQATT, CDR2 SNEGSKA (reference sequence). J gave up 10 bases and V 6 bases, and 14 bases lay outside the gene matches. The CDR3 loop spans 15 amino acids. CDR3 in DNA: TGCAGTGCCAATATTGGACAGGGCCGGCGATCACCCCTCCACTTT. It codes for CSANIGQGRRSPLHF.

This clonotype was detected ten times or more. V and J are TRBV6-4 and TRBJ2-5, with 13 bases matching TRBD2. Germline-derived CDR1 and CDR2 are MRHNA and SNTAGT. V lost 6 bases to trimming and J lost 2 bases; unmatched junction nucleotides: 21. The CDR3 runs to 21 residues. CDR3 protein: CASSPTRRLAGGRVRQETQYF. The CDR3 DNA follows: TGTGCCAGCAGCCCCACCCGGAGACTAGCGGGGGGAAGAGTAAGGCAAGAGACCCAGTACTTC.

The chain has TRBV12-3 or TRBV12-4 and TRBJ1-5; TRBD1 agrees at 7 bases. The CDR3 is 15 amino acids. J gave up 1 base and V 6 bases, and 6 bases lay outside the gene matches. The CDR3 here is CASRTGSQSNQPQHF. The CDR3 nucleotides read TGTGCCAGCAGGACAGGGTCTCAAAGCAATCAGCCCCAGCATTTT.

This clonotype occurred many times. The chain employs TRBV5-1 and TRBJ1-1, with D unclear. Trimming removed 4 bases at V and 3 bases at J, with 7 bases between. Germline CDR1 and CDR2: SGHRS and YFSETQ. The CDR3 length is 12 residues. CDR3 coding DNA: TGCGCCAGCAGCCGCGGGCACACTGAAGCTTTCTTT. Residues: CASSRGHTEAFF.

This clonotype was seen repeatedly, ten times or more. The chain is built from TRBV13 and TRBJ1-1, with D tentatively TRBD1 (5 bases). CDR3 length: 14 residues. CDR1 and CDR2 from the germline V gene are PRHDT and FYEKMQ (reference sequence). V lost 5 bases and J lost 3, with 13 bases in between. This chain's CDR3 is CASSASRQYTEAFF. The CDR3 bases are TGTGCCAGCAGCGCCTCCAGACAGTACACTGAAGCTTTCTTT. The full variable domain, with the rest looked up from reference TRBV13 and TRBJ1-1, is AAGVIQSPRHLIKEKRETATLKCYPIPRHDTVYWYQQGPGQDPQFLISFYEKMQSDKGSIPDRFSAQQFSDYHSELNMSSLELGDSALYFCASSASRQYTEAFFGQGTRLTVV.

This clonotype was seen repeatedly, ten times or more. CDR3 sequence (DNA): TGTGCCAGCTACGAGGGGGGGCGCATAGTGAACACTGAAGCTTTCTTT. Translation: CASYEGGRIVNTEAFF. The chain carries TRBV6-1 and TRBJ1-1; D perhaps matches TRBD1 (6 bases). The V end was cut by 8 bases, the J end by 0 bases, with 19 bases between. CDR1 and CDR2 from the germline V gene are MNHNS and SASEGT. The CDR3 is made up of 16 amino acids.

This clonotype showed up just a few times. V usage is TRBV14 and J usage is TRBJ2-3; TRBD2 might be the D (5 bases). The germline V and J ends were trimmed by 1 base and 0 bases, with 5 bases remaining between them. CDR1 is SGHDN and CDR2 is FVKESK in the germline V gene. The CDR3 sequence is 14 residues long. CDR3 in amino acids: CASSQAGSTDTQYF. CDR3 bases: TGTGCCAGCAGCCAAGCGGGGAGCACAGATACGCAGTATTTT. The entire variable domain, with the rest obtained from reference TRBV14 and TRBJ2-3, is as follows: EAGVTQFPSHSVIEKGQTVTLRCDPISGHDNLYWYRRVMGKEIKFLLHFVKESKQDESGMPNNRFLAERTGGTYSTLKVQPAELEDSGVYFCASSQAGSTDTQYFGPGTRLTVL.

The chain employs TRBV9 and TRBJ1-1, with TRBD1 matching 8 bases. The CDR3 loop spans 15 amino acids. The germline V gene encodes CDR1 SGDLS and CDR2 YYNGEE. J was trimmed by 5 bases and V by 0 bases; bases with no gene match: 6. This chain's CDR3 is CASSVAGQGTTEAFF. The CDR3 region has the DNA TGTGCCAGCAGCGTAGCCGGACAGGGTACGACTGAAGCTTTCTTT. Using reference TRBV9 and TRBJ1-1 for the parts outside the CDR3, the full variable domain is DSGVTQTPKHLITATGQRVTLRCSPRSGDLSVYWYQQSLDQGLQFLIQYYNGEERAKGNILERFSAQQFPDLHSELNLSSLELGDSALYFCASSVAGQGTTEAFFGQGTRLTVV.

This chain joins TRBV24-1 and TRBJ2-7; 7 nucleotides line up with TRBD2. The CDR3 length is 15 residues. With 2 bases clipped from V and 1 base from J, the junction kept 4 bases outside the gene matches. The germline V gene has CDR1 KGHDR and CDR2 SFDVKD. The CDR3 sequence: CATSDSGRGSYEQYF. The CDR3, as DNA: TGTGCCACCAGTGATTCGGGGCGGGGGTCCTACGAGCAGTACTTC.